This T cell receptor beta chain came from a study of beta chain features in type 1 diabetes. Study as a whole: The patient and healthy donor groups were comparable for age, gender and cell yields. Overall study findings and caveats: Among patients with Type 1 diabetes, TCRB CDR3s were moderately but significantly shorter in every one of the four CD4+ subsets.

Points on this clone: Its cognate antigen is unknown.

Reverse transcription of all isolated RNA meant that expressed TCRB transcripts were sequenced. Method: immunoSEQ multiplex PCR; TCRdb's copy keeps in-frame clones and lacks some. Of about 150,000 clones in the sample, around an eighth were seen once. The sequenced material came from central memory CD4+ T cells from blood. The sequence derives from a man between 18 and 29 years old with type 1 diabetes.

The CDR3 coding sequence is TGTGCCAGCAGTTCCCAGGGGAGTCCTAACGAGCAGTACTTC. As protein: CASSSQGSPNEQYF. The chain couples TRBV6-5 to TRBJ2-7; the D gene is possibly TRBD1 (6 bases). This CDR3 has 14 amino acids. CDR1 is MNHEY and CDR2 is SVGAGI in the germline V gene. V lost 4 bases and J 5 bases, leaving 15 bases between the germline ends.